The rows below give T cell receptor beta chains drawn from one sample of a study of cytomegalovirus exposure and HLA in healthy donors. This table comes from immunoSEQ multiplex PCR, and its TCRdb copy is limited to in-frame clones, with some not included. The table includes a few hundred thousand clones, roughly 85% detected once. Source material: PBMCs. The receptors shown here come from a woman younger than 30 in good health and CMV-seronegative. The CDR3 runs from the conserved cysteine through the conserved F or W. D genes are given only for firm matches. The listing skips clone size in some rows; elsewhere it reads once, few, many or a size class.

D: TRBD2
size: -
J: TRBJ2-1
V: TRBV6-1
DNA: TGTGCCAGCAGTGGTGAGCGGGAGGTCTCCTACAATGAGCAGTTCTTC
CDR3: CASSGEREVSYNEQFF

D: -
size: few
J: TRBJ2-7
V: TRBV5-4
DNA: TGTGCCAGCAGCTTGGTCGGGAGCGAGCAGTACTTC
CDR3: CASSLVGSEQYF

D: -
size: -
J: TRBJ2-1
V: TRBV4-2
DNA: TGTGCCAGCAGCCAAGGTAGCGGAAATGGGGGGAATGAGCAGTTCTTC
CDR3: CASSQGSGNGGNEQFF

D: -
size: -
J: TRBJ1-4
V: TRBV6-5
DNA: TGTGCCAGCAGTTACTCCAGGCAGACTAATGAAAAACTGTTTTTT
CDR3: CASSYSRQTNEKLFF

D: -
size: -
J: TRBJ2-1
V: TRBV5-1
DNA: TGCGCCAGCAGCGCCCGGGTCGACGCCTACAATGAGCAGTTCTTC
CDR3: CASSARVDAYNEQFF

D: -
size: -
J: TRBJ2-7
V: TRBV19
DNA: TGTGCCAGTAGTACCTCGGGGTACTACGAGCAGTACTTC
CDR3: CASSTSGYYEQYF

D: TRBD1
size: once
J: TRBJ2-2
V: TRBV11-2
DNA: TGTGCCAGCAGCAAGCGACCAGCCGGACAGGGGCCCGGGGAGCTGTTTTTT
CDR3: CASSKRPAGQGPGELFF

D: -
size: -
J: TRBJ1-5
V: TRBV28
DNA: TGTGCCAGCAGTTTATCCGGACAGTTTAATCAGCCCCAGCATTTT
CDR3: CASSLSGQFNQPQHF

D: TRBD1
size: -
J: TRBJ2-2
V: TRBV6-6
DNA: TGTGCCAGCAGTTCCAACACAGGGGCCCACACCGGGGAGCTGTTTTTT
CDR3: CASSSNTGAHTGELFF

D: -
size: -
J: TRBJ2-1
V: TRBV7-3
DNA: TGTGCCAGCAGCTTGACAGGAGACTCCTACAATGAGCAGTTCTTC
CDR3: CASSLTGDSYNEQFF

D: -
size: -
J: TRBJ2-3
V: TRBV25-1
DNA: TGTGCCAGCAGTGAGGACAGTAGCACAGATACGCAGTATTTT
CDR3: CASSEDSSTDTQYF

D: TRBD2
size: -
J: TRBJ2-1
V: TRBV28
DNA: TGTGCCAGCAGTTTCGAAGGGGGACTAGCGGGAGGGTATGAGCAGTTCTTC
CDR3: CASSFEGGLAGGYEQFF

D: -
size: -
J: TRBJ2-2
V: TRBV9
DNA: TGTGCCAGCAGCTCAAGCGGGTTGCCCGGGGAGCTGTTTTTT
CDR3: CASSSSGLPGELFF

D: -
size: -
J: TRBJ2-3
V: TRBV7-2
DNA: TGTGCCAGCAGGAGCAGAGACAGCACACATACGCAGTATTTT
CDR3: CASRSRDSTHTQYF

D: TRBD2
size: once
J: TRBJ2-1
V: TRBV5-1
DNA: TGCGCCAGCAGTCCCTTAGCGGGACACAATGAGCAGTTCTTC
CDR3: CASSPLAGHNEQFF

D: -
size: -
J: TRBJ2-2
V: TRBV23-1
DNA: TGCGCCAGCAGTCAAGCCGCCCCAATCGGTTCCACCGGGGAGCTGTTTTTT
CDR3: CASSQAAPIGSTGELFF

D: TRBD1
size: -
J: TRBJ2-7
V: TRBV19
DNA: TGTGCCAGTAGCCGTTTACAGGGGATCGCGTACGAGCAGTACTTC
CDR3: CASSRLQGIAYEQYF

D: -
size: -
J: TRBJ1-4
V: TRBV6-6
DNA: TGTGCCAGCAGTTACTTAGGGGTTAGCGGTGAAAAACTGTTTTTT
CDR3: CASSYLGVSGEKLFF

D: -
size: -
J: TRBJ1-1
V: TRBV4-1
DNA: TGCGCCAGCAGCTACGACCCAGGACTCAATCCTGAAGCTTTCTTT
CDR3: CASSYDPGLNPEAFF

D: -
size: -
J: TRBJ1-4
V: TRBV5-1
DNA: TGCGCCAGCAGCTTGGGCGGGGGGACTAATGAAAAACTGTTTTTT
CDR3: CASSLGGGTNEKLFF

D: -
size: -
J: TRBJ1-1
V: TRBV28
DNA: TGTGCCAGCCACCGGGACATGAACACTGAAGCTTTCTTT
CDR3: CASHRDMNTEAFF

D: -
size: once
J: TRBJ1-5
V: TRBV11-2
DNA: TGTGCCAGCAGCTTAGGGGGCGCGGGGAAGGTGGCTCAGCCCCAGCATTTT
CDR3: CASSLGGAGKVAQPQHF